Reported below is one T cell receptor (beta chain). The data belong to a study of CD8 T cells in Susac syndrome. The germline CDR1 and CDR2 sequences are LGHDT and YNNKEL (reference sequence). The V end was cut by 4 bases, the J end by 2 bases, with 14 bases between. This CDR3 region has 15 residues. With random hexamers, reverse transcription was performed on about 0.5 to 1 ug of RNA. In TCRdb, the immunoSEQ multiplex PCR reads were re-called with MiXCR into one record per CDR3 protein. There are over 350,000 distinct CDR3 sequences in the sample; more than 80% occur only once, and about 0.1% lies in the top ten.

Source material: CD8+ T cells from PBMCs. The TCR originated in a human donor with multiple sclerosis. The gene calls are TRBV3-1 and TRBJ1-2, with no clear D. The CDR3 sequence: CASSPILTPNYGYTF. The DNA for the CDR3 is TGTGCCAGCAGCCCAATTCTGACACCAAACTATGGCTACACCTTC.